This TCR beta chain was recovered during a study of control samples from healthy donors and cancer patients. Assay used: immunoSEQ multiplex PCR; TCRdb lists only in-frame clones, some missing. The table includes 46,000 or so clones, about 94% detected once. Germline CDR1 and CDR2: SGDLS and YYNGEE. V lost 4 bases, J lost 0 bases, and 14 bases lay in between. CDR3 length equals 16 residues. The receptor was derived from a woman aged 45-65 years with head and neck cancer. The rearrangement joins TRBV9 to TRBJ1-3, with D perhaps matching TRBD1 (5 bases). The specimen sequenced was PBMCs. CDR3 protein: CASSSRDPSSGNTIYF. The CDR3 region has the DNA TGTGCCAGCAGCTCTCGGGACCCCAGCTCTGGAAACACCATATATTTT.